Listed below are T cell receptor beta chains from one sample, sequenced in a study of human T cells and chemical hapten exposure. TCRdb itself ran the RACE reads through MiXCR, one entry per CDR3 protein. The sample yields under 200,000 distinct CDR3 sequences, about 14% seen once. This sample comprised whole blood, obtained in connection with sensitization to the hapten diphenylcyclopropenone (DPC). Receptors were obtained from a woman in her twenties or thirties with alopecia areata. Some clones in this sample may be carry-over from other donors' samples. CDR3s include the opening cysteine and the closing phenylalanine or tryptophan. A D gene is named only where the DNA matches it firmly. Size is omitted from some rows. Given values are once, few, many or a class for expanded clones.

CDR3 DNA	CDR3 protein	D gene	V gene	J gene	clone size
TGTGCCAGCAGTTACGGTCGGACAGGGGGTAACACTGAAGCTTTCTTT	CASSYGRTGGNTEAFF	TRBD1	TRBV6-2/TRBV6-3	TRBJ1-1	-
TGTGCCAGCTCGAAACCGAAGCCCTACAATGAGCAGTTCTTC	CASSKPKPYNEQFF	-	TRBV18	TRBJ2-1	-
TGTGCCAGCAGCTTTTTAGGCCAGAATAATTCACCCCTCCACTTT	CASSFLGQNNSPLHF	-	TRBV7-2	TRBJ1-6	few
TGCAGTGTATACGAAAGAACTGAAGCTTTCTTT	CSVYERTEAFF	-	TRBV20-1	TRBJ1-1	-
TGTGCCAGCAGCGTAGATTCAGGTCAGCCCCAGCATTTT	CASSVDSGQPQHF	-	TRBV9	TRBJ1-5	-
TGTGCCAGCAGCCAAGTCGGGGGACAGGTATCCGGAAAACTGTTTTTT	CASSQVGGQVSGKLFF	TRBD1	TRBV14	TRBJ1-4	-
TGTGCCAGCAGTAACCCAGCCCGAGCTTTCTTT	CASSNPARAFF	-	TRBV28	TRBJ1-1	few
TGTGCCAGCAGCAGTTCGACAGGGCGGACCTACGAGCAGTACTTC	CASSSSTGRTYEQYF	TRBD1	TRBV5-8	TRBJ2-7	few
TGCAGTGCTAGAGTAAGTCGTTGGGAGGACGATGAGCAGTTCTTC	CSARVSRWEDDEQFF	-	TRBV20-1	TRBJ2-1	few
TGTGCCAGCAGTCAACGGCGGGGGAACCAAGAGACCCAGTACTTC	CASSQRRGNQETQYF	TRBD2	TRBV6-5	TRBJ2-5	-
TGTGCCTGGGCAAGTCATGTTAGGGGGCATGAGCAGTTCTTC	CAWASHVRGHEQFF	TRBD1	TRBV30	TRBJ2-1	-
TGCAGTGCTAGATTGGACGATAAAGGATTAAGGAGGGGGCGCACAGATACGCAGTATTTT	CSARLDDKGLRRGRTDTQYF	-	TRBV20-1	TRBJ2-3	few
TGTGCCAGCAGTCGTGACAGAGTGTACGAGCAGTACTTC	CASSRDRVYEQYF	-	TRBV27	TRBJ2-7	-
TGTGCCAGCAGCAAACAGGGGGCCTTTTTGTATGAAAAACTGTTTTTT	CASSKQGAFLYEKLFF	-	TRBV21-1	TRBJ1-4	-
TGCGCCAGCAGCTGGGGACTAGCGGGAGAAAATGAGCAGTTCTTC	CASSWGLAGENEQFF	TRBD2	TRBV5-1	TRBJ2-1	few
TGCGCCAGCAGCTCCAAAGAGGACAGGGGGACAGATACGCAGTATTTT	CASSSKEDRGTDTQYF	TRBD1	TRBV5-1	TRBJ2-3	-
TGTGCCAGCAGTTTTTGGGAAAGGGCCTACGAGCAGTACTTC	CASSFWERAYEQYF	-	TRBV28	TRBJ2-7	many
TGTGCCAGCAGTTTAGCTGCTGAAGCTTTCTTT	CASSLAAEAFF	-	TRBV12-3/TRBV12-4	TRBJ1-1	-
TGTGCCAGCTCGGTCAACTCTCAATCTGGTGAAGCTTTCTTT	CASSVNSQSGEAFF	-	TRBV18	TRBJ1-1	few
TGCGCCAGCAGCCTCGGACTAGCAAGAGAGACCCAGTACTTC	CASSLGLARETQYF	TRBD2	TRBV5-1	TRBJ2-5	many
TGCAGTGCTAGTCCCTCACTCACTATATACAATGAGCAGTTCTTC	CSASPSLTIYNEQFF	-	TRBV20-1	TRBJ2-1	few
TGTGCCAGCAGCATCGAGTCGGCTGGAAACACCATATATTTT	CASSIESAGNTIYF	-	TRBV9	TRBJ1-3	-
TGCAGTGCTCCAGTTCGAAGGGGCGGGACAAGTGATACGCAGTATTTT	CSAPVRRGGTSDTQYF	-	TRBV20-1	TRBJ2-3	-
TGCAGTGCCCCCCTTAGAGCGGGGGGGCCCGATACGCAGTATTTT	CSAPLRAGGPDTQYF	TRBD2	TRBV20-1	TRBJ2-3	few
TGTGCCAGCAGCCCCACCCCGACTAGAGCGGGGGGGGTCACAGATACGCAGTATTTT	CASSPTPTRAGGVTDTQYF	TRBD2	TRBV9	TRBJ2-3	few
TGCAGTGCTAGAGATCTAAGGAGGACTAGCGCAGATACGCAGTATTTT	CSARDLRRTSADTQYF	TRBD2	TRBV20-1	TRBJ2-3	-
TGTGCCAGCAGCAGTCGACAGGACTCTGGGGCCAACGTCCTGACTTTC	CASSSRQDSGANVLTF	-	TRBV4-2	TRBJ2-6	few
TGCGCCAGCATGGGTTCGGGTCCTGGAAACACCATATATTTT	CASMGSGPGNTIYF	-	TRBV5-1	TRBJ1-3	once
TGTGCCAGCAGCCAGCTCCTTGGGACTAGCGGGACCGGGGAGCTGTTTTTT	CASSQLLGTSGTGELFF	TRBD2	TRBV5-4	TRBJ2-2	few
TGTGCCAGCAGCTTAAGAGGTAGCGGGAGGGCCCGCGACGAGCAGAACTTC	CASSLRGSGRARDEQNF	TRBD2	TRBV7-2	TRBJ2-7	-
TGTGCCAGCAGTGGCCGCCCGCTAGAGACAGGGACTAATTCACCCCTCCACTTT	CASSGRPLETGTNSPLHF	TRBD1	TRBV6-1	TRBJ1-6	-
TGTGCCAGCAGTACCCCGGGGAGGGGGACAGCCACGAACACCGGGGAGCTGTTTTTT	CASSTPGRGTATNTGELFF	-	TRBV7-9	TRBJ2-2	few
TGTGCCAGCAGCCAAGGGGTAGGGCAGATCTATGGCTACACCTTC	CASSQGVGQIYGYTF	-	TRBV3-1	TRBJ1-2	-
TGTGCCAGCAGTTACTCAGCTGACAGCCGCCCAGATACGCAGTATTTT	CASSYSADSRPDTQYF	-	TRBV6-5	TRBJ2-3	few
TGTGCCAGCTCACGACCGGGACAGGGCGAGACCCAGTACTTC	CASSRPGQGETQYF	TRBD1	TRBV18	TRBJ2-5	few
TGTGCCAGCAGTTCACCCTACACAGGACGGACGAATCAGCCCCAGCATTTT	CASSSPYTGRTNQPQHF	-	TRBV28	TRBJ1-5	few
TGCAGTGCCACCCGAGGGCCTGGGGCCAACGTCCTGACTTTC	CSATRGPGANVLTF	-	TRBV20-1	TRBJ2-6	few
TGTGCCAGCCATTTCGACGGACAATACGAGCAGTACTTC	CASHFDGQYEQYF	-	TRBV28	TRBJ2-7	-
TGTGCCAGCAGTTCAGCGCCCGGGACAGATACGCAGTATTTT	CASSSAPGTDTQYF	-	TRBV28	TRBJ2-3	once
TGTGCCAGCAGGGGACTAGCGGGAGGTAATGAGCAGTTCTTC	CASRGLAGGNEQFF	TRBD2	TRBV6-5	TRBJ2-1	-